The source of this T cell receptor (beta chain) is a study of cytomegalovirus exposure and HLA in healthy donors. The CDR3 spans 14 residues. V lost 9 bases to trimming and J lost 3 bases; unmatched junction nucleotides: 5. Germline V CDR1 and CDR2: LNHDA, SQIVND (reference sequence). PCR used 60 Vbeta primers and 13 Jbeta primers. This table comes from immunoSEQ multiplex PCR, and its TCRdb copy is limited to in-frame clones, with some not included. The sample lists about 200,000 clones, almost 80% seen once, with around 4% in the top ten. The origin of this receptor is a male donor in good health and CMV-seronegative. The sample was PBMCs. V and J are TRBV19 and TRBJ2-2, with TRBD2 identical over 9 bases. Here the CDR3 reads CASTLAGYTGELFF. The CDR3 nucleotides read TGTGCCAGCACCCTAGCGGGGTACACCGGGGAGCTGTTTTTT.